These 21 T cell receptor beta chains share one sample of origin, sequenced in a study of blood T cell repertoires in COVID-19. Repertoires were generated with immunoSEQ multiplex PCR, while TCRdb's copy carries only in-frame clones and drops some. The data contain 250,000 to 300,000 clones, 75% to 90% of them seen just once; the ten biggest clones take up 8% to 13%. The sample comprised peripheral blood. The source is a woman aged 70 to 79 with acute or convalescent COVID-19.

This chain uses TRBV19 with TRBJ1-2; no clear D gene. CDR1 LNHDA and CDR2 SQIVND come from the germline V gene (reference sequence). This CDR3 has 13 residues. Trimming stripped 5 bases from V and 5 bases from J, with 12 bases between. DNA for the CDR3: TGTGCCAGTAGTCAACACAGAATTTATGGCTACACCTTC. Protein sequence: CASSQHRIYGYTF.

A note on this clone: This same CDR3 is encoded by further DNA sequences in the sample. V is TRBV3-1 (or the pseudogene TRBV3-2) and J is TRBJ2-7; TRBD2 aligns across 8 bases. Trimming at V came to 6 bases and at J to 2 bases, leaving 6 bases not matched to a gene. Germline CDR1 LGHDT, CDR2 YNNKEL (reference sequence). The CDR3 loop spans 14 amino acids. The CDR3, as DNA: TGTGCCAGCAGTCGGGAGGGGGGCGCCTACGAGCAGTACTTC. Protein sequence: CASSREGGAYEQYF.

This chain connects TRBV10-1 to TRBJ2-5, with a weak D call TRBD2 (6 bases). Per the germline V gene, CDR1 is WNHNN and CDR2 is SYGVQD (reference sequence). The length of the CDR3 is 11 residues. The germline V and J ends were trimmed by 3 bases and 7 bases, with 6 bases remaining between them. CDR3 nucleotide sequence: TGCGCCAGCAGTGACGGGGGGACCCAGTACTTC. Translating it yields CASSDGGTQYF.

V gene TRBV7-8 combines with J gene TRBJ2-2; 7 nucleotides line up with TRBD1. Germline assignment: CDR1 SGHVS and CDR2 FQNEAQ. The J segment lost 1 base and the V segment lost 4 bases, leaving 9 bases of the junction unmatched. The CDR3 contains 17 residues. The CDR3 reads CASSSLRQGRNTGELFF. The CDR3 bases are TGTGCCAGCAGCTCCCTACGACAGGGCCGGAACACCGGGGAGCTGTTTTTT.

The chain links TRBV12-3 or TRBV12-4 to TRBJ2-1, with D possibly being TRBD1 (5 bases). The germline V and J ends were trimmed by 3 bases and 8 bases, with 8 bases remaining between them. This CDR3 has 12 amino acids. CDR3 sequence (DNA): TGTGCCAGCAGTTTCAGGGTTTATGAGCAGTTCTTC. This sequence encodes CASSFRVYEQFF.

This clone was seen only once. The chain combines TRBV13 with TRBJ2-3, with 10 bases lining up with TRBD1. CDR1 and CDR2 from the germline V gene are PRHDT and FYEKMQ (reference sequence). The CDR3 is 20 amino acids. The V gene end was trimmed by 5 bases and the J gene end by 0 bases; junction bases not matched to a gene: 17. CDR3 amino acids: CASSLLSWGRDRGSTDTQYF. The CDR3 DNA reads as TGTGCCAGCAGCCTCTTATCCTGGGGTCGGGACAGGGGTAGCACAGATACGCAGTATTTT. Full variable domain (missing parts from reference TRBV13 and TRBJ2-3): AAGVIQSPRHLIKEKRETATLKCYPIPRHDTVYWYQQGPGQDPQFLISFYEKMQSDKGSIPDRFSAQQFSDYHSELNMSSLELGDSALYFCASSLLSWGRDRGSTDTQYFGPGTRLTVL.

This rearrangement joins TRBV3-1 (or the pseudogene TRBV3-2) to TRBJ1-1, with a weak D call TRBD1 (5 bases). The germline V gene has CDR1 LGHDT and CDR2 YNNKEL (reference sequence). Trimming removed 1 base from V and 3 bases from J, with 15 bases in between. CDR3 size: 16 residues. The CDR3 is CASSQASGGRHTEAFF. DNA of the CDR3: TGTGCCAGCAGCCAAGCCTCGGGGGGTCGGCACACTGAAGCTTTCTTT.

This clone has a handful of counts. CDR3 amino acids: CASSVGGGRRGYTF. The CDR3 nucleotides are TGTGCCAGCAGCGTAGGAGGGGGTCGACGTGGCTACACCTTC. The chain uses TRBV9 and TRBJ1-2, with D possibly TRBD1 on 6 matching bases. Germline CDR1 and CDR2: SGDLS and YYNGEE. V gave up 0 bases and J gave up 7 bases, with 13 bases separating them. This CDR3 has 14 amino acids.

This clone occurred once. The rearrangement joins TRBV7-9 to TRBJ1-4; 9 positions agree with TRBD1. Germline V gene data show CDR1 as SEHNR and CDR2 as FQNEAQ (reference sequence). The ends lost 1 base at V and 7 bases at J; junction bases unmatched: 4. The CDR3 loop spans 15 amino acids. The CDR3 loop is CASSLGDRVGEKLFF. In DNA, the CDR3 is TGTGCCAGCAGCTTAGGGGACAGGGTGGGTGAAAAACTGTTTTTT.

This chain uses TRBV6-1 with TRBJ1-3; D is undetermined. With 5 bases removed from V and 7 bases from J, the gap between germline ends came to 12 bases. The germline gives CDR1 MNHNS, CDR2 SASEGT. This CDR3 contains 13 residues. DNA for the CDR3: TGTGCCAGCAGTTATGGCGCGGAGAACACCATATATTTT. It is translated as CASSYGAENTIYF.

The genes are TRBV9 and TRBJ2-1; 10 nucleotides match TRBD1. V gave up 0 bases and J gave up 2 bases; unmatched junction bases: 5. The CDR3 has 17 amino acids. Germline values: CDR1 SGDLS, CDR2 YYNGEE. The DNA of the CDR3 is TGTGCCAGCAGCGTAGGAGGGGACAGGGGAGCCTACAATGAGCAGTTCTTC. Translated, it gives CASSVGGDRGAYNEQFF. Full variable domain (remainder filled in from reference TRBV9 and TRBJ2-1): DSGVTQTPKHLITATGQRVTLRCSPRSGDLSVYWYQQSLDQGLQFLIQYYNGEERAKGNILERFSAQQFPDLHSELNLSSLELGDSALYFCASSVGGDRGAYNEQFFGPGTRLTVL.

The table lists this clone with a few counts. The rearrangement uses TRBV20-1 and TRBJ1-2; the match to TRBD1 covers 7 bases. Per the germline V gene, CDR1 is DFQATT and CDR2 is SNEGSKA (reference sequence). Trimming took 3 bases from V and 0 from J; bases not matched to a gene: 4. The CDR3 covers 14 residues. CDR3 DNA sequence: TGCAGTGCTAGTGGACAGGTCTCTAACTATGGCTACACCTTC. As protein: CSASGQVSNYGYTF.

The J gene is TRBJ1-1, the V gene TRBV3-1 (or the pseudogene TRBV3-2); 7 bases are a match to TRBD1. This CDR3 region has 13 residues. The J segment lost 5 bases and the V segment lost 4 bases, leaving 4 bases of the junction unmatched. From germline, CDR1 is LGHDT and CDR2 YNNKEL (reference sequence). CDR3 coding DNA: TGTGCCAGCAGCCGACAGGGCAGGACTGAAGCTTTCTTT. It encodes CASSRQGRTEAFF.

This clone has just a few counts. The chain recombines TRBV7-2 with TRBJ1-2; 7 bases are shared with TRBD1. J lost 2 bases, V lost 1 base, and 13 bases had no gene match. The CDR3 has 18 amino acids. Germline assignment: CDR1 SGHTA and CDR2 FQGNSA. The CDR3 region has the DNA TGTGCCAGCAGCTTAGTTAGGGGGCGGGGACGGACAAACTATGGCTACACCTTC. Translated: CASSLVRGRGRTNYGYTF.

The rearrangement uses TRBV3-1 (or the pseudogene TRBV3-2) and TRBJ2-7, with 11 bases identical to TRBD2. Trimming took 5 bases from V and 3 from J; bases not matched to a gene: 9. The CDR3 consists of 16 residues. Germline CDR1 LGHDT, CDR2 YNNKEL (reference sequence). The CDR3 region is CASSSLRTSGFYEQYF. Here the CDR3 DNA reads TGTGCCAGCAGCTCTCTTCGGACTAGCGGGTTCTACGAGCAGTACTTC.

This chain links TRBV24-1 with TRBJ2-5; TRBD1 matches 9 bases. The CDR3 loop spans 15 amino acids. Germline V lookup: CDR1 KGHDR, CDR2 SFDVKD. V lost 4 bases, J lost 2 bases, and 4 bases stayed unmatched. CDR3 protein: CATSDVGQGQETQYF. CDR3 coding DNA: TGTGCCACCAGTGACGTAGGACAGGGGCAAGAGACCCAGTACTTC.

V usage is TRBV18 and J usage is TRBJ1-2; D possibly corresponds to TRBD1 (6 bases). The CDR3 runs 15 residues. Germline V gene data show CDR1 as KGHSH and CDR2 as LQKENI. Trimming left V 2 bases short and J 4 bases short, with 14 bases between. The CDR3 reads CASSPGGGAGYGYTF. DNA of the CDR3: TGTGCCAGCTCACCAGGGGGGGGCGCCGGCTATGGCTACACCTTC.

Turning to this clone: Other DNA sequences of this sample code for an identical CDR3. This sequence joins TRBV27 and TRBJ1-5, with a tentative D call TRBD1 (5 bases). Per germline, CDR1 MNHEY and CDR2 SMNVEV (reference sequence). The CDR3 covers 13 residues. V was pared by 6 bases and J by 6 bases, with 12 bases between. Written as DNA, the CDR3 is TGTGCCAGCAGCCTCGGGGGACGTCAGCCCCAGCATTTT. Translating it yields CASSLGGRQPQHF.

The chain is built from TRBV5-4 and TRBJ1-1, with D maybe TRBD1 (6 bases). The CDR3 contains 15 residues. CDR1 and CDR2 from the germline V gene are SGHNT and YYREEE (reference sequence). The V end was cut by 4 bases, the J end by 0 bases, with 13 bases between. The CDR3 region is CASSPGGHMNTEAFF. The CDR3 nucleotides are TGTGCCAGCAGCCCGGGGGGGCACATGAACACTGAAGCTTTCTTT.

This clone was observed once. This chain joins TRBV10-3 and TRBJ2-1, with TRBD1 as a possible D gene (6 bases). Trimming took off 11 bases at V and 8 bases at J, with 25 bases between the two ends. The germline V gene encodes CDR1 ENHRY and CDR2 SYGVKD. CDR3 length: 15 residues. The CDR3 loop is CAVSPAEQGWDEQFF. CDR3 coding DNA: TGTGCCGTATCGCCAGCCGAGCAGGGGTGGGATGAGCAGTTCTTC.

V and J are TRBV5-1 and TRBJ2-3; the D gene is possibly TRBD1 (6 bases). Germline V gene lookup returns CDR1 SGHRS and CDR2 YFSETQ. V shed 1 base and J shed 1 base, with 10 bases lying between them. CDR3 length: 15 residues. The CDR3 DNA is TGCGCCAGCAGCTTGCAGGGGTCAGGCACAGATACGCAGTATTTT. Its protein product is CASSLQGSGTDTQYF.